The 14 T cell receptor beta chains presented below share a single source sample, sequenced in a study of shared clonotypes between healthy human individuals. Naive CD8 cells were CD45RO-negative, positively selected for CCR7, excluding terminally differentiated effector memory CD45RA+ cells. The assay was immunoSEQ multiplex PCR, and TCRdb's table has in-frame clones only and misses some. The sample holds fewer than 1 million clones, about 96% seen once. The sample was naive CD8+ T cells sorted from blood. The source is a young man in good health.

This clone was counted once. The chain has TRBV18 and TRBJ1-4; D gene unclear. Germline V gives CDR1 KGHSH, CDR2 LQKENI. The CDR3 runs to 15 residues. V was pared by 3 bases and J by 0 bases, with 8 bases between. This CDR3 is CASSPGIATNEKLFF. In DNA, the CDR3 is TGTGCCAGCTCACCCGGCATTGCAACTAATGAAAAACTGTTTTTT.

This chain connects TRBV14 to TRBJ1-4, with D unresolved. Germline V gene lookup returns CDR1 SGHDN and CDR2 FVKESK. V lost 1 base to trimming and J lost 3 bases, with 15 bases between them. The CDR3 loop spans 17 amino acids. The DNA for the CDR3 is TGTGCCAGCAGCCAAGCGCCCCTGGGTTGGGCTAATGAAAAACTGTTTTTT. Amino acids: CASSQAPLGWANEKLFF.

J is TRBJ2-7 and V is TRBV27; D is ambiguous. The CDR3 has 13 amino acids. The germline gives CDR1 MNHEY, CDR2 SMNVEV (reference sequence). Trimming took 4 bases from V and 0 from J, leaving 7 bases between them. The CDR3 spells CASSSISSYEQYF. CDR3 nucleotide sequence: TGTGCCAGCAGTTCGATAAGCTCCTACGAGCAGTACTTC.

V is TRBV7-8 and J is TRBJ2-7; weak D call: TRBD2 (6 bases). This CDR3 has 14 residues. CDR1 is SGHVS, CDR2 FQNEAQ, per germline. The V end lost 7 bases, the J end lost 7 bases, and 20 bases lay between the germline ends. The CDR3 loop reads CASTPRDFNQEQYF. The CDR3 nucleotides read TGTGCCAGCACCCCCCGGGACTTTAATCAGGAGCAGTACTTC.

This chain links TRBV4-3 with TRBJ2-1, with 9 bases lining up with TRBD2. Germline V gene sequence: CDR1 LGHNA, CDR2 YSLEER. The length of the CDR3 is 15 residues. The junction had 10 bases not matched to a gene; V was cut back by 4 bases and J by 9 bases. The CDR3 DNA reads as TGCGCCAGCAGCCCATCCTACGGGACTAGCACTGAGCAGTTCTTC. Its translation: CASSPSYGTSTEQFF.

V is TRBV2 and J is TRBJ2-1; the D is unclear. The CDR3 runs to 15 residues. The germline V and J ends were trimmed by 3 bases and 0 bases, with 9 bases remaining between them. Per germline, CDR1 SNHLY and CDR2 FYNNEI. Written as DNA, the CDR3 is TGTGCCAGCAGTGAGGAGATCCTCTCCTACAATGAGCAGTTCTTC. Protein: CASSEEILSYNEQFF.

The V gene is TRBV11-2, the J gene TRBJ2-2, with a possible D match to TRBD2 (6 bases). There are 14 residues in the CDR3. CDR1 SGHAT and CDR2 FQNNGV come from the germline V gene. Trimming stripped 3 bases from V and 2 bases from J, with 7 bases between. The CDR3 DNA follows: TGTGCCAGCAGCTTTGGGACTAACACCGGGGAGCTGTTTTTT. Translating it yields CASSFGTNTGELFF. The full variable domain, completed using reference TRBV11-2 and TRBJ2-2, is EAGVAQSPRYKIIEKRQSVAFWCNPISGHATLYWYQQILGQGPKLLIQFQNNGVVDDSQLPKDRFSAERLKGVDSTLKIQPAKLEDSAVYLCASSFGTNTGELFFGEGSRLTVL.

The rearrangement uses TRBV10-3 and TRBJ2-5; D possibly matches TRBD1 or TRBD2 (6 bases each). The ends were cut back, 5 bases at V and 2 bases at J, with 24 bases in the middle. The length of the CDR3 is 18 residues. Germline assignment: CDR1 ENHRY and CDR2 SYGVKD. The CDR3: CAISLGLTVPGAQETQYF. In nucleotides, the CDR3 is TGTGCCATCAGTTTGGGCCTAACCGTACCGGGGGCACAAGAGACCCAGTACTTC.

The chain couples TRBV6-4 to TRBJ2-3; a weak D match, TRBD2 (6 bases). Germline V gene data show CDR1 as MRHNA and CDR2 as SNTAGT. This CDR3 is built from 15 residues. Trimming removed 0 bases from V and 1 base from J, with 8 bases in between. In DNA, the CDR3 is TGTGCCAGCAGTGACTCCAGGAGGGGCACAGATACGCAGTATTTT. Its translation is CASSDSRRGTDTQYF.

V and J are TRBV4-3 and TRBJ2-1; 11 bases are a match to TRBD2. V gave up 1 base and J gave up 6 bases; unmatched junction bases: 5. CDR3 length equals 16 residues. Per the germline V gene, CDR1 is LGHNA and CDR2 is YSLEER. Here the CDR3 DNA reads TGCGCCAGCAGCCAAGCTCTTCTAGCGGGAGGCAATGAGCAGTTCTTC. It translates to CASSQALLAGGNEQFF.

The chain couples TRBV9 to TRBJ2-7; 7 bases fit TRBD1. The CDR3 runs 14 residues. CDR1 and CDR2 from the germline V gene are SGDLS and YYNGEE. The trim removed 4 bases at V and 2 bases at J, leaving 6 bases unmatched. CDR3 coding DNA: TGTGCCAGCAGCCCCAGGGGACAGACCTACGAGCAGTACTTC. Its translation is CASSPRGQTYEQYF.

In DNA form, the CDR3 reads TGTGCCAGCAGCCCGGACCACGTCAATGAGCAGTTCTTC. Its translation: CASSPDHVNEQFF. The chain combines TRBV11-3 with TRBJ2-1, with no clear D. The CDR3 runs 13 residues. V was pared by 5 bases and J by 6 bases, with 11 bases between. Germline loops: CDR1 SGHNT, CDR2 YENEEA.

This sequence joins TRBV5-5 and TRBJ2-7, with D perhaps matching TRBD1 (5 bases). Germline CDR1 and CDR2: SGHKS and YYEKEE (reference sequence). The ends were cut back, 4 bases at V and 4 bases at J, with 18 bases in the middle. There are 15 residues in the CDR3. The CDR3 sequence: CASSLLIQGSYEQYF. The CDR3 DNA follows: TGTGCCAGCAGCCTCCTCATCCAGGGAAGTTACGAGCAGTACTTC.

The chain recombines TRBV5-1 with TRBJ2-1; 9 bases map to TRBD1. Germline V lookup: CDR1 SGHRS, CDR2 YFSETQ. The CDR3 runs to 14 residues. V lost 7 bases to trimming and J lost 3 bases; unmatched junction nucleotides: 5. CDR3 DNA: TGCGCCAGCCGGACAGGGGTAGGCTACAATGAGCAGTTCTTC. Translation gives CASRTGVGYNEQFF.